This T cell receptor beta chain is from a study of shared clonotypes between healthy human individuals. Each subset's genomic DNA was shared equally among a number of immunoSEQ plates. Generated by immunoSEQ multiplex PCR, the TCRdb table keeps only in-frame clones and is missing some. The table includes more than 550,000 clones, about 90% detected once. In the case of this clone: Antigen specificity is unknown.

Findings of the study overall: Although depth was large, rarefaction showed that sequencing of the sorted subsets was incomplete. Represented genetic and exposure-history diversity was restricted by having few donors.

Between the trimmed V and J ends, which lost 0 bases and 5 bases, there was a span of 21 bases. The V gene's germline CDR1 is SGHRS and CDR2 YFSETQ. The CDR3 covers 18 residues. Terminally differentiated effector memory CD45RA+ cells were left out of the naive CD8 fraction, which was CD45RO-negative and positively selected for CCR7. The chain has TRBV5-1 and TRBJ1-5; D is unclear. Sequenced sample: naive CD8+ T cells sorted from blood. This receptor was taken from a man aged 25 to 40 in good health. The CDR3 region has the DNA TGCGCCAGCAGCTTGGCGGTGGTTCATCGACGGACCGATCAGCCCCAGCATTTT. Amino acids: CASSLAVVHRRTDQPQHF.